These T cell receptor beta chains were read from a single sample in a study of blood T cell repertoires in COVID-19. The assay was immunoSEQ multiplex PCR, and TCRdb's table has in-frame clones only and misses some. The table has 200,000 or so clones, around 90% seen once. The sequencing input was PBMCs or T cells enriched from blood (not recorded which). All receptors come from a woman aged 18 to 35 who had recovered from COVID-19. CDR3s include the opening cysteine and the closing phenylalanine or tryptophan. Fields, in order: V gene, J gene, D gene, clone size, CDR3 DNA, CDR3 protein. A D gene is named only where the DNA matches it firmly. Clone size is given for some rows only: seen once, a few or many times, or a class if the clone is expanded.

>TRBV24-1|TRBJ2-2|NA|NA
TGTGCCACCAGTGGCTCCCAGGAAGAAAACACCGGGGAGCTGTTTTTT
CATSGSQEENTGELFF
>TRBV28|TRBJ2-3|NA|NA
TGTGCCAGCAGCCCTATGACAGGTGGAAGCACAGATACGCAGTATTTT
CASSPMTGGSTDTQYF
>TRBV4-2|TRBJ1-5|NA|NA
TGTGCCAGCAGCCAAGCTGGGCGCAATCAGCCCCAGCATTTT
CASSQAGRNQPQHF
>TRBV27|TRBJ2-5|NA|NA
TGTGCCAGCAGTTTTGGAGGGGTCTCGGGAGAGACCCAGTACTTC
CASSFGGVSGETQYF
>TRBV24-1|TRBJ2-3|NA|NA
TGTGCCACCAGTGATCGGACTAGCACAGATACGCAGTATTTT
CATSDRTSTDTQYF
>TRBV28|TRBJ1-6|NA|few
TGTGCCAGCAGGGCTAATTCACCCCTCCACTTT
CASRANSPLHF
>TRBV24-1|TRBJ1-2|NA|NA
TGTGCCACCAGTGATTCCGTGCTAGGCTACACCTTC
CATSDSVLGYTF
>TRBV27|TRBJ1-1|NA|NA
TGTGCCAGCAGTTTTAGACAGCAGAACACTGAAGCTTTCTTT
CASSFRQQNTEAFF
>TRBV6-5|TRBJ2-7|NA|NA
TGTGCCAGCAGTTACGTACGGGGCTCCTACGAGCAGTACTTC
CASSYVRGSYEQYF
>TRBV7-8|TRBJ1-1|NA|NA
TGTGCCAGCAGCTTATTAGGGCGAGGGTGGAACACTGAAGCTTTCTTT
CASSLLGRGWNTEAFF
>TRBV7-9|TRBJ2-1|NA|NA
TGTGCCAGCAGCTGGCATTACAATGAGCAGTTCTTC
CASSWHYNEQFF
>TRBV27|TRBJ1-1|NA|NA
TGTGCCAGCAGTTTGACCACGGAGAACTTGAACACTGAAGCTTTCTTT
CASSLTTENLNTEAFF
>TRBV11-2|TRBJ1-2|NA|NA
TGTGCCAGCAGCCTCGACAGTCCGAACGGCTACACCTTC
CASSLDSPNGYTF
>TRBV10-3|TRBJ1-2|TRBD1|NA
TGTGCCATGGCCGGGACAGGGGGTTCTGGCTACACCTTC
CAMAGTGGSGYTF
>TRBV4-1|TRBJ1-6|NA|NA
TGCGCCAGCAGCCAAGAGAAGGGGCAGGAGAGCTCCTATAATTCACCCCTCCACTTT
CASSQEKGQESSYNSPLHF
>TRBV19|TRBJ1-1|NA|NA
TGTGCCAGTAGGGCTACTGAAGCTTTCTTT
CASRATEAFF
>TRBV28|TRBJ2-7|TRBD2|NA
TGTGCCAGCAGTCCTGGGACTAGCTTCCACGAGCAGTACTTC
CASSPGTSFHEQYF
>TRBV29-1|TRBJ1-1|NA|NA
TGCAGCGTTATCCTCGACTTCCTTCGGGATACTGAAGCTTTCTTT
CSVILDFLRDTEAFF
>TRBV27|TRBJ1-1|NA|few
TGTGCCAGCAGTTTTTTGGAAGGGGACACTGAAGCTTTCTTT
CASSFLEGDTEAFF
>TRBV23-1|TRBJ2-1|TRBD2|NA
TGCGCCAGCAGTCAATCCACCAAAGCTAGCGGGGGGTACAATGAGCAGTTCTTC
CASSQSTKASGGYNEQFF
>TRBV18|TRBJ1-1|NA|NA
TGTGCCAGCTCACCAAGCGGAGGAACTGAAGCTTTCTTT
CASSPSGGTEAFF
>TRBV7-2|TRBJ1-2|NA|few
TGTGCCAGCAGCTCATACAGGATTACTAACTATGGCTACACCTTC
CASSSYRITNYGYTF